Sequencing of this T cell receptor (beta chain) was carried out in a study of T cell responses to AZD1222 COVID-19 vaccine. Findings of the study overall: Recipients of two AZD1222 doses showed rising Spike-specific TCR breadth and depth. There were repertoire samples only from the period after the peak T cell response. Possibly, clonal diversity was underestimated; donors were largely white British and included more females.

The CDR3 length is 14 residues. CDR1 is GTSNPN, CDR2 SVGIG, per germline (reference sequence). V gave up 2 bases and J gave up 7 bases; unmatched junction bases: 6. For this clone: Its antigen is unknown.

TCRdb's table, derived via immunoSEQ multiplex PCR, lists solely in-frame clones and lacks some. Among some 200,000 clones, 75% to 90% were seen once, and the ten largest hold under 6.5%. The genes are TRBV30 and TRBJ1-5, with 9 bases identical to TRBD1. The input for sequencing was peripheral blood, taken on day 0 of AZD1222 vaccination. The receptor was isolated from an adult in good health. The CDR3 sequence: CAWSSGQGRQPQHF. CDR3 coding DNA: TGTGCCTGGAGTTCGGGACAGGGACGGCAGCCCCAGCATTTT.